The 31 T cell receptor beta chains below come from one sample, sequenced in a study of T cell repertoires in cytomegalovirus infection (dated by TCRdb to the late 2010s). Sequencing was performed on an Illumina HiSeq 1500. Through fastp at Q25 and MiXCR, TCRdb rebuilt clones from the public reads, retaining in-frame beta chains. CDR3 protein duplicates are merged, each entry listing the most common genes and DNA. In this sample the table shows hundreds of thousands of distinct CDR3 sequences, around a third of which occur a single time. The ten largest clones add up to around 12% of the sample. The intended sense of this specimen's treatment or condition label: in vitro stimulation with specific CMV peptide epitopes to enrich CMV-specific T cells. Their recognized antigens are unknown. The specimen was cultured CD8+ T cells from PBMCs, collected from culture after CMV antigen stimulation. These receptors were collected from a human donor in good health (CMV status not recorded). Some clones in this sample may be carry-over from other donors' samples.

On this clonotype itself: One junction end disagrees with the germline gene, perhaps due to a read error. This chain joins TRBV15 and TRBJ1-1; unclear D gene. The CDR3 consists of 15 residues. Germline V gene sequence: CDR1 LNHNV, CDR2 YYDKDF (reference sequence). The CDR3 nucleotides are TGTGCCACCAGCAGAGATAGGGCGGTGAACACTGATGCTTTCTTT. It codes for CATSRDRAVNTDAFF.

To note about this clonotype: The missing conserved phenylalanine or tryptophan at the end of this CDR3 makes a read error likely. The chain recombines TRBV2 with TRBJ1-1, with D tentatively TRBD1 (5 bases). CDR3 length: 13 residues. Germline V gene lookup returns CDR1 SNHLY and CDR2 FYNNEI. With 7 bases removed from V and 4 bases from J, the gap between germline ends came to 13 bases. Here the CDR3 DNA reads TGTGCCAGCATTGGTAGGGGCGGCACTGAAGCTTTCTCT. Protein sequence: CASIGRGGTEAFS.

The chain carries TRBV10-3 and TRBJ2-3; D not resolved. Trimming removed 3 bases at V and 6 bases at J, with 10 bases between. Germline CDR1 reads ENHRY; CDR2 reads SYGVKD. The CDR3 is made up of 13 amino acids. Here the CDR3 DNA reads TGTGCCATCAGTGATGGGCCAAGGGATACGCAGTATTTT. Amino acids: CAISDGPRDTQYF.

This clonotype has just a few counts. The chain is built from TRBV6-5 and TRBJ1-5; D uncertain. Trimming shortened V by 7 bases and J by 0 bases, and 13 bases separated the two germline ends. In germline, CDR1 is MNHEY, CDR2 SVGAGI. CDR3 length: 15 residues. The CDR3: CASTQSLYSNQPQHF. The CDR3 DNA reads as TGTGCCAGCACGCAAAGCCTGTATAGCAATCAGCCCCAGCATTTT.

V and J are TRBV7-8 and TRBJ1-1; D possibly corresponds to TRBD1 (6 bases). This CDR3 contains 13 residues. Germline CDR1 and CDR2: SGHVS and FQNEAQ. The germline V and J ends were trimmed by 0 bases and 7 bases, with 9 bases remaining between them. The CDR3 reads CASSLAQGYEAFF. The CDR3 nucleotides are TGTGCCAGCAGCTTAGCCCAGGGGTATGAAGCTTTCTTT.

As to this clonotype: Being one base from a much bigger clone, this may be a read error. The gene calls are TRBV2 and TRBJ1-6; D ambiguous. Trimming took 3 bases from V and 5 from J, leaving 2 bases between them. Per germline, CDR1 SNHLY and CDR2 FYNNEI. This CDR3 spans 12 amino acids. Here the CDR3 reads CASSDNNSPLHF. The CDR3 DNA reads as TGTGCCAGCAGTGACAATAATTCACCCCTCCACTTT.

The rearrangement links TRBV5-1 to TRBJ1-1; 8 bases map to TRBD1. V lost 4 bases and J lost 4; bases outside the gene matches: 6. CDR3 length: 14 residues. CDR1 and CDR2 from the germline V gene are SGHRS and YFSETQ. CDR3 in DNA: TGCGCCAGCAGCCGTGGACAGGGTATCACTGAAGCTTTCTTT. Its translation is CASSRGQGITEAFF. Looking up the rest from reference TRBV5-1 and TRBJ1-1 gives the full variable domain: KAGVTQTPRYLIKTRGQQVTLSCSPISGHRSVSWYQQTPGQGLQFLFEYFSETQRNKGNFPGRFSGRQFSNSRSEMNVSTLELGDSALYLCASSRGQGITEAFFGQGTRLTVV.

Many counts were recorded for this clonotype. The chain links TRBV7-9 to TRBJ2-1; D possibly corresponds to TRBD2 (5 bases). Per the germline V gene, CDR1 is SEHNR and CDR2 is FQNEAQ (reference sequence). Trimming pared 2 bases from V and 8 bases from J, leaving 13 bases between. This CDR3 is 14 amino acids long. CDR3 coding DNA: TGTGCCAGCAGCTTACCTTCCGTCGGGGATGAGCAGTTCTTC. Its protein product is CASSLPSVGDEQFF.

This clonotype was seen only a few times. V usage is TRBV2 and J usage is TRBJ2-1; 12 bases are a match to TRBD2. CDR1 and CDR2 (germline): SNHLY, FYNNEI. The J segment lost 5 bases and the V segment lost 5 bases, leaving 7 bases of the junction unmatched. This CDR3 contains 16 residues. In nucleotides, the CDR3 is TGTGCCAGCAGTTCTAGCGGGGGGGCCTTGGACAATGAGCAGTTCTTC. It translates to CASSSSGGALDNEQFF.

This chain links TRBV5-5 with TRBJ2-7; 10 nucleotides agree with TRBD1. Germline CDR1 reads SGHKS; CDR2 reads YYEKEE (reference sequence). The V gene end was trimmed by 4 bases and the J gene end by 2 bases; junction bases not matched to a gene: 6. The CDR3 is 15 residues long. The CDR3 reads CASSDRDRGPYEQYF. The CDR3 DNA reads as TGTGCCAGCAGCGACCGGGACAGGGGACCCTACGAGCAGTACTTC.

The rearrangement links TRBV9 to TRBJ2-1; TRBD1 matches at 8 bases. The V gene end was trimmed by 2 bases and the J gene end by 9 bases; junction bases not matched to a gene: 13. The CDR3 spans 16 residues. Germline values: CDR1 SGDLS, CDR2 YYNGEE. The CDR3 coding sequence is TGTGCCAGCAGCGTGGAAAACAGGGGGGCTTATTTTGAGCAGTTCTTC. This gives the protein CASSVENRGAYFEQFF.

The J gene is TRBJ2-2, the V gene TRBV11-2; a weak D match, TRBD1 (6 bases). CDR3 length equals 14 residues. Germline V gene sequence: CDR1 SGHAT, CDR2 FQNNGV. V lost 5 bases and J 7 bases, leaving 14 bases between the germline ends. CDR3 nucleotide sequence: TGTGCCAGCAGCGGGCGGACAGTAGGCGGGGAGCTGTTTTTT. As protein: CASSGRTVGGELFF.

This sequence joins TRBV9 and TRBJ2-2; 7 nucleotides match TRBD1. Germline-derived CDR1 and CDR2 are SGDLS and YYNGEE. CDR3 size: 15 residues. The V gene end was trimmed by 4 bases and the J gene end by 0 bases; junction bases not matched to a gene: 3. The CDR3 nucleotides read TGTGCCAGCAGCCGGGACAGCTCGAACACCGGGGAGCTGTTTTTT. Its translation: CASSRDSSNTGELFF.

The chain employs TRBV24-1 and TRBJ1-6, with D uncertain. Trimming left V 5 bases short and J 9 bases short, with 10 bases between. CDR1 and CDR2 (germline): KGHDR, SFDVKD. The CDR3 runs to 13 residues. CDR3: CATSAEGSSPLHF. CDR3 nucleotide sequence: TGTGCCACCAGTGCGGAAGGGAGTTCACCCCTCCACTTT.

This clonotype was detected only a few times. The V call is TRBV7-9, the J call TRBJ1-6, with D hard to call. The CDR3 spans 15 residues. CDR1 is SEHNR and CDR2 is FQNEAQ in the germline V gene (reference sequence). V shed 4 bases and J shed 6 bases, with 13 bases lying between them. The DNA of the CDR3 is TGTGCCAGCAGCTCCCGTGAAGGTGGTAATTCACCCCTCCACTTT. Protein sequence: CASSSREGGNSPLHF.

The CDR3 coding sequence is TGTGCCAGCACGAGGGGCGGCTACGAGCAGTACTTC. As protein: CASTRGGYEQYF. The rearrangement links TRBV12-3 or TRBV12-4 to TRBJ2-7; D is tentatively TRBD1 or TRBD2 (5 bases each). The germline V and J ends were trimmed by 7 bases and 3 bases, with 10 bases remaining between them. The CDR3 has 12 amino acids.

This clonotype showed up many times. The J gene is TRBJ1-1, the V gene TRBV7-2; D is perhaps TRBD1 (5 bases). The germline V gene has CDR1 SGHTA and CDR2 FQGNSA. V was trimmed by 6 bases and J by 1 base, leaving 18 bases between them. The CDR3 sequence is 16 residues long. This CDR3 is CASSAGGGPPNTEAFF. CDR3 in DNA: TGTGCCAGCAGTGCCGGGGGAGGGCCCCCGAACACTGAAGCTTTCTTT.

This clonotype has ten or more counts. The chain is built from TRBV7-8 and TRBJ1-6; D is uncertain. The length of the CDR3 is 18 residues. The V and J ends lost 2 bases and 0 bases respectively, with 14 bases between them. Germline V gives CDR1 SGHVS, CDR2 FQNEAQ. Written as DNA, the CDR3 is TGTGCCAGCAGCTTACCACGGACGGAGAGCTCCTATAATTCACCCCTCCACTTT. Protein: CASSLPRTESSYNSPLHF.

This clonotype was seen at least ten times. The chain joins TRBV6-6 to TRBJ2-2; D is unresolved. There are 17 residues in the CDR3. CDR1 MNHNY and CDR2 SVGAGI come from the germline V gene (reference sequence). V dropped 0 bases and J dropped 4 bases, with 15 bases sitting between them. The CDR3 sequence is CASSYSGPGASTGELFF. CDR3 sequence (DNA): TGTGCCAGCAGTTACTCCGGCCCCGGTGCGAGCACCGGGGAGCTGTTTTTT.

This clonotype has at least ten counts. The CDR3 protein is CSADQGYGYTF. The CDR3 DNA sequence: TGCAGCGCTGACCAGGGCTATGGCTACACCTTC. The chain couples TRBV29-1 to TRBJ1-2, with D possibly TRBD1 on 5 matching bases. The CDR3 consists of 11 residues. With 7 bases removed from V and 4 bases from J, the gap between germline ends came to 10 bases. Germline-derived CDR1 and CDR2 are SQVTM and ANQGSEA.

CDR3 in DNA: TGTGCCAGCCGCCCGGTTGGGGGGGGCGATGAGAACACTGAAGCTTTCTTT. This encodes CASRPVGGGDENTEAFF. The chain couples TRBV2 to TRBJ1-1; D might be TRBD1 (6 bases). Deletions cut 8 bases from V and 1 base from J, with 23 bases between. This CDR3 has 17 amino acids. Germline CDR1 is SNHLY and CDR2 is FYNNEI.

About this clonotype: One end of the junction is discordant with germline, which a read error may explain. The chain employs TRBV19 and TRBJ2-6; no firm D call. The CDR3 contains 13 residues. Germline-derived CDR1 and CDR2 are LNHDA and SQIVND (reference sequence). The CDR3 DNA follows: TGTACCAGTAAGTCGTCTGGGGCCAACGTCCTGACTTTC. As protein: CTSKSSGANVLTF.

The rearrangement joins TRBV7-3 to TRBJ2-5, with 10 bases aligning to TRBD2. The CDR3 runs to 17 residues. The germline CDR1 and CDR2 sequences are SGHTA and FQGTGA. The V segment lost 5 bases and the J segment 2 bases; nucleotides outside the gene matches: 11. The CDR3 spells CASSADGSGGPQETQYF. The CDR3 coding sequence is TGTGCCAGCAGCGCCGATGGTAGCGGGGGGCCTCAAGAGACCCAGTACTTC.

This clonotype has only a few counts. CDR3 amino acids: CASSPPGPKVGIHGYTF. The CDR3 DNA follows: TGTGCCAGCAGTCCTCCGGGACCCAAAGTGGGTATCCATGGCTACACCTTC. The chain has TRBV27 and TRBJ1-2; maybe TRBD1 (5 bases). V was trimmed by 5 bases and J by 6 bases, leaving 25 bases between them. This CDR3 has 17 amino acids. Germline lookup yields CDR1 MNHEY and CDR2 SMNVEV (reference sequence).

This chain joins TRBV6-2 or TRBV6-3 and TRBJ2-2, with 7 bases that match TRBD1. The junction had 2 bases not matched to a gene; V was cut back by 6 bases and J by 1 base. The V gene's germline CDR1 is MNHEY and CDR2 SVGEGT. The CDR3 length is 14 residues. CDR3 nucleotide sequence: TGTGCCAGCAGCCACAGGGGGAACACCGGGGAGCTGTTTTTT. It specifies CASSHRGNTGELFF.

Note on this clonotype: A much larger clone lies a single base off, so this may be a read error. This chain uses TRBV7-6 with TRBJ1-5; no clear D. The CDR3 runs 14 residues. From germline, CDR1 is SGHVS and CDR2 FNYEAQ. CDR3: CVSSLEGKNQPQHF. CDR3 nucleotide sequence: TGTGTCAGCAGCTTGGAAGGGAAAAATCAGCCCCAGCATTTT.

This clonotype has more than one count but fewer than ten. V and J are TRBV6-1 and TRBJ1-5, with D hard to call. Per the germline V gene, CDR1 is MNHNS and CDR2 is SASEGT. The V end was cut by 3 bases, the J end by 0 bases, with 15 bases between. CDR3 length: 17 amino acids. The CDR3 DNA reads as TGTGCCAGCAGTGAGGTTCTACAGCCTTATAGCAATCAGCCCCAGCATTTT. Encoded protein: CASSEVLQPYSNQPQHF.

The chain uses TRBV18 and TRBJ2-3; 9 bases are shared with TRBD2. Germline assignment: CDR1 KGHSH and CDR2 LQKENI. This CDR3 comprises 17 residues. Trimming at V came to 1 base and at J to 1 base, leaving 6 bases not matched to a gene. CDR3 loop: CASSPRMLAGGTDTQYF. CDR3 DNA sequence: TGTGCCAGCTCACCACGGATGTTAGCGGGGGGCACAGATACGCAGTATTTT.

The chain is built from TRBV12-3 or TRBV12-4 and TRBJ2-5; D is undetermined. The V gene lost 3 bases and the J gene lost 0 bases, with 23 bases spanning the gap. The CDR3 extends over 19 amino acids. The CDR3 coding sequence is TGTGCCAGCAGTTTTTTCGCTCTTGGGTCCCCAATTAACCAAGAGACCCAGTACTTC. This sequence encodes CASSFFALGSPINQETQYF.

This clonotype was observed a few times. The chain combines TRBV5-6 with TRBJ1-1; possible D gene TRBD1, 6 bases. The germline gives CDR1 SGHDT, CDR2 YYEEEE. Trimming shortened V by 0 bases and J by 7 bases, and 7 bases separated the two germline ends. This CDR3 region has 12 residues. For the CDR3, the DNA is TGTGCCAGCAGCTTGGGGGGGCATGAAGCTTTCTTT. It specifies CASSLGGHEAFF.

The chain links TRBV20-1 to TRBJ1-1; 10 bases are shared with TRBD1. The CDR3 covers 15 residues. The V gene end was trimmed by 1 base and the J gene end by 1 base; junction bases not matched to a gene: 3. Germline V lookup: CDR1 DFQATT, CDR2 SNEGSKA (reference sequence). CDR3 nucleotides: TGCAGTGCTAGAGCGGACAGGGGGTCGAACACTGAAGCTTTCTTT. It encodes CSARADRGSNTEAFF.